The present T cell receptor beta chain was sequenced within a study of cytomegalovirus exposure and HLA in healthy donors. V shed 1 base and J shed 5 bases, with 13 bases lying between them. Germline lookup yields CDR1 SGDLS and CDR2 YYNGEE. The CDR3 has 15 amino acids. It was with 60 Vbeta and 13 Jbeta primers that the PCR ran. Libraries were prepared by immunoSEQ multiplex PCR; TCRdb keeps only in-frame clonotypes and omits some of them. The repertoire has roughly 99,000 clones, over 80% of them found once; the top ten carry 2% to 3%. V gene TRBV9 combines with J gene TRBJ2-1; D not resolved. The specimen was PBMCs. This TCR derives from a man under 40 in good health and CMV-seropositive. The CDR3 loop is CASSVSPDIDNEQFF. CDR3 nucleotides: TGTGCCAGCAGCGTATCACCCGACATAGACAATGAGCAGTTCTTC.